The 7 T cell receptor beta chains in this list originate from one sample, sequenced in a study of control samples from healthy donors and cancer patients. This table comes from immunoSEQ multiplex PCR, and its TCRdb copy is limited to in-frame clones, with some not included. Seen here are tens of thousands of clones, 90% observed once, and the top ten hold around 5.9%. The specimen sequenced was PBMCs. These receptor sequences come from a man between 60 and 75 years old with colorectal cancer.

This clone came up a few times. The chain combines TRBV29-1 with TRBJ1-1; D gene unclear. The germline V gene encodes CDR1 SQVTM and CDR2 ANQGSEA. The CDR3 runs 13 residues. With 3 bases removed from V and 1 base from J, the gap between germline ends came to 9 bases. CDR3 sequence (DNA): TGCAGCGTTGAGCGGTCGCGGAACACTGAAGCTTTCTTT. This gives the protein CSVERSRNTEAFF.

The CDR3 DNA reads TGTGCCAGCAGCCTCGGCCAGGGGGCGAACACTGAAGCTTTCTTT. Its translation: CASSLGQGANTEAFF. V is TRBV9 and J is TRBJ1-1, with 8 nucleotides matching TRBD1. The J segment lost 1 base and the V segment lost 4 bases, leaving 6 bases of the junction unmatched. Per the germline V gene, CDR1 is SGDLS and CDR2 is YYNGEE. The CDR3 is 15 amino acids. Full variable domain (remainder filled in from reference TRBV9 and TRBJ1-1): DSGVTQTPKHLITATGQRVTLRCSPRSGDLSVYWYQQSLDQGLQFLIQYYNGEERAKGNILERFSAQQFPDLHSELNLSSLELGDSALYFCASSLGQGANTEAFFGQGTRLTVV.

J is TRBJ1-2 and V is TRBV19; D is unclear. Trimming took 11 bases from V and 2 from J, leaving 12 bases between them. Germline loops: CDR1 LNHDA, CDR2 SQIVND (reference sequence). The CDR3 runs to 12 residues. The CDR3 is CASGRNNYGYTF. Here the CDR3 DNA reads TGTGCCTCTGGCCGGAACAACTATGGCTACACCTTC.

The chain couples TRBV29-1 to TRBJ1-2, with TRBD1 identical over 10 bases. The CDR3 sequence is 16 residues long. V shed 6 bases and J 3 bases; nucleotides not matched to a gene: 13. Germline CDR1 reads SQVTM; CDR2 reads ANQGSEA. CDR3 amino acids: CSVRAGQGRWDYGYTF. As DNA, the CDR3 is TGCAGCGTGAGGGCGGGACAGGGGAGATGGGACTATGGCTACACCTTC.

The chain carries TRBV5-1 and TRBJ1-1, with TRBD1 identical over 7 bases. Per germline, CDR1 SGHRS and CDR2 YFSETQ. There are 15 residues in the CDR3. V dropped 1 base and J dropped 1; count of bases not matched to a gene: 4. This chain's CDR3 is CASSLIQGGNTEAFF. In DNA form, the CDR3 reads TGCGCCAGCAGCTTGATCCAGGGGGGGAACACTGAAGCTTTCTTT.

V usage is TRBV11-2 and J usage is TRBJ2-1, with 7 nucleotides matching TRBD2. The CDR3 has 16 amino acids. Looked up from germline, CDR1 is SGHAT and CDR2 is FQNNGV. V dropped 5 bases and J dropped 4; count of bases not matched to a gene: 11. The CDR3 coding sequence is TGTGCCAGCAGCCCTCCCCTAGCGGCACGATACAATGAGCAGTTCTTC. It specifies CASSPPLAARYNEQFF.

This clone was seen a few times. The chain carries TRBV19 and TRBJ2-5; D may be TRBD2 (5 bases). The CDR3 consists of 13 residues. The germline V gene encodes CDR1 LNHDA and CDR2 SQIVND (reference sequence). The V end was cut by 4 bases, the J end by 1 base, with 7 bases between. CDR3 region: CASSRGPQETQYF. In DNA form, the CDR3 reads TGTGCCAGTAGTAGAGGGCCCCAAGAGACCCAGTACTTC.